This T cell receptor (beta chain) was profiled in a study of control samples from healthy donors and cancer patients. The protocol was immunoSEQ multiplex PCR, while the TCRdb copy is restricted to in-frame clones and leaves out a portion. The sample lists fewer than 200,000 clones; roughly 88% were seen once. The sequenced sample was blood. The sequence was collected from a woman aged 25 to 39 in good health.

DNA of the CDR3: TGTGCCAGCACTATAGGGACTAGCGGGAGCTACGAGCAGTACTTC. The encoded protein is CASTIGTSGSYEQYF. The chain is built from TRBV6-5 and TRBJ2-7, with 14 bases fitting TRBD2. The CDR3 is 15 residues long. Per germline, CDR1 MNHEY and CDR2 SVGAGI. The V gene end was trimmed by 7 bases and the J gene end by 3 bases; junction bases not matched to a gene: 5.